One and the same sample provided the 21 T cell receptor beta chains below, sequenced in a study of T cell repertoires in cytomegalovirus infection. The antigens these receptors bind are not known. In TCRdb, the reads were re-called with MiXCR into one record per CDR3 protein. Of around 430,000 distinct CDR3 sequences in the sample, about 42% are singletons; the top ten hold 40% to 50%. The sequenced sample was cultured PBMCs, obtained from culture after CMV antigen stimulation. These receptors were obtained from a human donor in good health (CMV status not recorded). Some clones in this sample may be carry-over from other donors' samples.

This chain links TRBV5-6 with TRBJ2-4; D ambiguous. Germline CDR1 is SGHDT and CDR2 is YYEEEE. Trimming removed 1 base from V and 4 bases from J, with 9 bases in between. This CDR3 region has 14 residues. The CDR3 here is CASSLRETKNIQYF. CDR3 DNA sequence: TGTGCCAGCAGCTTGAGAGAGACTAAAAACATTCAGTACTTC.

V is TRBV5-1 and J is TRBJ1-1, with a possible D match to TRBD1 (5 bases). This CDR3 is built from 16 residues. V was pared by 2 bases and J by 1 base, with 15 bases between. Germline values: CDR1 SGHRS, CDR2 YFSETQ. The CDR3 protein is CASSLGERIGNTEAFF. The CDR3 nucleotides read TGCGCCAGCAGCTTAGGGGAAAGAATTGGGAACACTGAAGCTTTCTTT.

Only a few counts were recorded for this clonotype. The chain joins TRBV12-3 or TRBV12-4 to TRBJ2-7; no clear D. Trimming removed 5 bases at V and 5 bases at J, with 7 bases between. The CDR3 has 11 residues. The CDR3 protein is CASSNYDEQYF. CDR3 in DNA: TGTGCCAGCAGTAATTATGACGAGCAGTACTTC.

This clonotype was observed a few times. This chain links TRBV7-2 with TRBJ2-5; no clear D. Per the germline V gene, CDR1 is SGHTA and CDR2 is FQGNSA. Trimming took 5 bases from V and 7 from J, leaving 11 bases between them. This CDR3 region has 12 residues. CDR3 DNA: TGTGCCAGCAGCCTGTCCCGCCGGACCCAGTACTTC. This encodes CASSLSRRTQYF.

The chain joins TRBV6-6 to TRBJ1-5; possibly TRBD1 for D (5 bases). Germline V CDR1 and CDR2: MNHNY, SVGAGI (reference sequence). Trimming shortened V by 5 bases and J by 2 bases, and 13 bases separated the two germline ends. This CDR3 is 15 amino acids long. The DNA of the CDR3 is TGTGCCAGCAGTAGGAGGGGCAGGGGCAATCAGCCCCAGCATTTT. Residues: CASSRRGRGNQPQHF.

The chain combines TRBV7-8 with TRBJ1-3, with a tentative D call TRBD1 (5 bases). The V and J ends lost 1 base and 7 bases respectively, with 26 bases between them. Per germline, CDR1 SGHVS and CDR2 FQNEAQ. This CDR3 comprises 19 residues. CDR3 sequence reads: CASSLEGPGHSKLGNTIYF. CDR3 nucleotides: TGTGCCAGCAGCTTAGAGGGACCCGGACACTCAAAACTAGGGAACACCATATATTTT.

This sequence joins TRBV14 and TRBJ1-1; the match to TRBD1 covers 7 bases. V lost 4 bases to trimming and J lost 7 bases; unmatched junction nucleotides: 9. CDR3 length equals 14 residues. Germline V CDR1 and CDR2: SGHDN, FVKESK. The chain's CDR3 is CASSPLEGGLEAFF. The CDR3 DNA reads TGTGCCAGCAGCCCTCTCGAAGGGGGCCTTGAAGCTTTCTTT.

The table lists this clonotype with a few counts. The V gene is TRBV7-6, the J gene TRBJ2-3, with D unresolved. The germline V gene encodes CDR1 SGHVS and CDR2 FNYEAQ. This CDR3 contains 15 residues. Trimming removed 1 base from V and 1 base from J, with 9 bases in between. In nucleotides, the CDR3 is TGTGCCAGCAGCTTAGGAGGATTGCGCACAGATACGCAGTATTTT. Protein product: CASSLGGLRTDTQYF.

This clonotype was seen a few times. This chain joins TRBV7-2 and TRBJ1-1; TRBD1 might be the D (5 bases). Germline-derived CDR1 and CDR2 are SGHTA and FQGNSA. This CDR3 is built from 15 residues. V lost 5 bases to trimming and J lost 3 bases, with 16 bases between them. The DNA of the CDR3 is TGTGCCAGCAGCGCCCGGAGGGGACGGGACACTGAAGCTTTCTTT. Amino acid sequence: CASSARRGRDTEAFF.

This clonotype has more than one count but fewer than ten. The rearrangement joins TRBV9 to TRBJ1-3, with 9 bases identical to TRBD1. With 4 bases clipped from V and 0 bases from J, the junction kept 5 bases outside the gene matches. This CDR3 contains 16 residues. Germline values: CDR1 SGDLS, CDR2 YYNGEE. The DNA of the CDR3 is TGTGCCAGCAGCACACAGGGGGCACGCTCTGGAAACACCATATATTTT. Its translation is CASSTQGARSGNTIYF.

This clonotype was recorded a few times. The DNA for the CDR3 is TGTGCCAGCAGGGCCGGGATTACAGGCGAGCAGTACTTC. Translation: CASRAGITGEQYF. The chain couples TRBV7-2 to TRBJ2-7; D may be TRBD1 or TRBD2 (5 bases each). Germline loops: CDR1 SGHTA, CDR2 FQGNSA. The CDR3 sequence is 13 residues long. Trimming pared 6 bases from V and 6 bases from J, leaving 15 bases between.

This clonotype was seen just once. The CDR3 DNA reads as TGTGCCAGTCGGGATCCGGGACAGGGGGCCGGGGAGCTGTTTTTT. Protein product: CASRDPGQGAGELFF. The V gene is TRBV19, the J gene TRBJ2-2; the match to TRBD1 covers 11 bases. Germline V CDR1 and CDR2: LNHDA, SQIVND (reference sequence). With V trimmed by 8 bases and J by 6 bases, 8 bases remained unmatched. The CDR3 runs 15 residues.

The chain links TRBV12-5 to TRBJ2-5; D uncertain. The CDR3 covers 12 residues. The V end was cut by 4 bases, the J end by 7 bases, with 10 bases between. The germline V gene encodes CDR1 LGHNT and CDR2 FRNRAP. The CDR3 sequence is CASGSNLRTQYF. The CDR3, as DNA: TGTGCTAGTGGTTCAAACCTCCGGACCCAGTACTTC.

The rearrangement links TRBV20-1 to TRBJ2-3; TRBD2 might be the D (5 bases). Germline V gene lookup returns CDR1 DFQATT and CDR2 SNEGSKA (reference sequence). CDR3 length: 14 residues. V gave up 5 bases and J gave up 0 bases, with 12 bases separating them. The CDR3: CSADGVTSTDTQYF. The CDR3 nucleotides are TGCAGTGCTGACGGGGTAACTAGCACAGATACGCAGTATTTT.

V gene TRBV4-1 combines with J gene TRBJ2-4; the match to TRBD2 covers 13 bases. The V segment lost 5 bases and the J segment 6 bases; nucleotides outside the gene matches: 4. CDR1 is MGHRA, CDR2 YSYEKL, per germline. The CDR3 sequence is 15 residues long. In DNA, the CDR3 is TGCGCCAGCAGCTTACTAGCGGGGGGGCTAAACATTCAGTACTTC. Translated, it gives CASSLLAGGLNIQYF.

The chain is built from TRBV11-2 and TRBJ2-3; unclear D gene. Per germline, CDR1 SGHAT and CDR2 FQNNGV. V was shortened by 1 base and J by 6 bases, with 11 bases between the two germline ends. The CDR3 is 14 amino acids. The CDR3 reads CASSLVSLLDTQYF. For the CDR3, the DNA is TGTGCCAGCAGCTTAGTGTCCCTGCTGGATACGCAGTATTTT.

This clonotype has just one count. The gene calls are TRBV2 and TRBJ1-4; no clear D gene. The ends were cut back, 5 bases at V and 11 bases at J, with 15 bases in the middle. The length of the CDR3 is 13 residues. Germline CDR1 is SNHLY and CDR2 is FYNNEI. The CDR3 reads CASSPLMGWKLFF. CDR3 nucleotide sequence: TGTGCCAGCAGTCCCCTCATGGGCTGGAAACTGTTTTTT.

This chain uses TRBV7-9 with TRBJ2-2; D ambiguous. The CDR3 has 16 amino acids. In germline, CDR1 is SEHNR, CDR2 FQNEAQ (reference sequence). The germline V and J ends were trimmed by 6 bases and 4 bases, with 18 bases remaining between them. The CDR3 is CASRPNPAVGTGELFF. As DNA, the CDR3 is TGTGCCAGCAGGCCCAACCCAGCCGTGGGCACCGGGGAGCTGTTTTTT.

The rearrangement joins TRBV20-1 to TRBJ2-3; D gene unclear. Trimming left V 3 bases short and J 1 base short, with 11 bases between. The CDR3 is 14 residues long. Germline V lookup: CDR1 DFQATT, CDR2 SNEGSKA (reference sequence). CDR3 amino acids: CSASPVAGTDTQYF. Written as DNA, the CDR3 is TGCAGTGCTAGTCCCGTCGCGGGCACAGATACGCAGTATTTT.

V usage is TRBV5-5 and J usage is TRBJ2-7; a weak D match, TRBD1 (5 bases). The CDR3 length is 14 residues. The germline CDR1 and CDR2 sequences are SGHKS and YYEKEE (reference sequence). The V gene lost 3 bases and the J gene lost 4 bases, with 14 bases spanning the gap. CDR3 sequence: CASSSQGIGYEQYF. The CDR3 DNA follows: TGTGCCAGCAGCTCCCAGGGAATAGGGTACGAGCAGTACTTC.

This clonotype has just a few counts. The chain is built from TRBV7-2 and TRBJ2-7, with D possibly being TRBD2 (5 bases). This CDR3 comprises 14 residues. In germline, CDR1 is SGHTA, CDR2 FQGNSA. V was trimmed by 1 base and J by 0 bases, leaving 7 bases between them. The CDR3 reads CASSLDGLSYEQYF. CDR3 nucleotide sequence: TGTGCCAGCAGCTTAGATGGACTCTCCTACGAGCAGTACTTC. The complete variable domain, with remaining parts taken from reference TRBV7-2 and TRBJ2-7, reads GAGVSQSPSNKVTEKGKDVELRCDPISGHTALYWYRQSLGQGLEFLIYFQGNSAPDKSGLPSDRFSAERTGGSVSTLTIQRTQQEDSAVYLCASSLDGLSYEQYFGPGTRLTVT.